The source of this T cell receptor beta chain is a study of Graves' ophthalmopathy and Graves' hyperthyroidism. Study-level points and caveats: Its predictions of ophthalmopathy progression gave the model 60% to 71% sensitivity and 72.22% specificity.

TCR beta CDR3 amplification used RNA transcripts. An initial RT-PCR round employing HTBI primers preceded a second-round multiplex PCR. One entry per CDR3 protein, called by TCRdb with MiXCR from the multiplex PCR reads. The data contain 500,000 to 800,000 distinct CDR3 sequences, about 41% of them singletons. Donors with ophthalmopathy: moderate-to-severe activity, CAS ≥3, NOSPECS ≥4, duration under 3 months. Someone took the PBMCs out of around 10 ml of fresh peripheral blood. V gave up 7 bases and J gave up 8 bases, with 11 bases separating them. This CDR3 comprises 11 residues. Germline values: CDR1 SNHLY, CDR2 FYNNEI. This clonotype was counted many times. Its specificity is not known.

The TCR sequence derives from an adult man with Graves' ophthalmopathy. The specimen was peripheral blood. The V gene is TRBV2, the J gene TRBJ1-2, with a possible D match to TRBD1 (5 bases). CDR3 residues: CASNGGGGYTF. CDR3 nucleotides: TGTGCCAGCAATGGGGGGGGAGGCTACACCTTC.